The subject of this entry is one T cell receptor (beta chain). Germline CDR1 reads MNHEY; CDR2 reads SVGAGI. This CDR3 region has 14 residues. Trimming shortened V by 5 bases and J by 11 bases, and 18 bases separated the two germline ends. These data originate in a study of technical replicates of blood from a handful of donors. Only in-frame clones appear in the TCRdb table, and some are missing; sequencing was by immunoSEQ multiplex PCR. The sample records 80,000 or so clones, just over 95% being singletons. The sequence was collected from a human donor in good health. Sequencing was performed on T cells isolated from PBMCs. The J gene is TRBJ1-4, the V gene TRBV6-5; D gene ambiguous. This CDR3 is CASSPVGPPGKLFF. CDR3 coding DNA: TGTGCCAGCAGTCCCGTTGGGCCCCCTGGGAAACTGTTTTTT.